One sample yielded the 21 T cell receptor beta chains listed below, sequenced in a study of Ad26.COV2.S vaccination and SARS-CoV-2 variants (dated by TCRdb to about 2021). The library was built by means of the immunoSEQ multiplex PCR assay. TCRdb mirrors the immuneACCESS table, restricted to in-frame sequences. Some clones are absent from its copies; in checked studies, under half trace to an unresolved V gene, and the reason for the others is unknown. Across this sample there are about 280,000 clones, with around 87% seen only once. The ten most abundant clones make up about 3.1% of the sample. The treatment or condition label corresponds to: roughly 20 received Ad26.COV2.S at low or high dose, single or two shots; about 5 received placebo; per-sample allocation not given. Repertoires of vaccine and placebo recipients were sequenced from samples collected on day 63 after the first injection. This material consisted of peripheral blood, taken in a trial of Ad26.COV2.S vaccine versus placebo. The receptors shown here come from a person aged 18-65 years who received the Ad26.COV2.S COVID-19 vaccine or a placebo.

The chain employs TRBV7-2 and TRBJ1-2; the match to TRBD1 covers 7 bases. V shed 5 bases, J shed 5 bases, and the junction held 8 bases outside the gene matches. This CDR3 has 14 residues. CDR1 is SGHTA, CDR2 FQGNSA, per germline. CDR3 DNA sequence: TGTGCCAGCAGCCCCGACCCAGGGGGTTATGGCTACACCTTC. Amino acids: CASSPDPGGYGYTF. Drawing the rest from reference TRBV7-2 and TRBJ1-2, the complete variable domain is GAGVSQSPSNKVTEKGKDVELRCDPISGHTALYWYRQSLGQGLEFLIYFQGNSAPDKSGLPSDRFSAERTGGSVSTLTIQRTQQEDSAVYLCASSPDPGGYGYTFGSGTRLTVV.

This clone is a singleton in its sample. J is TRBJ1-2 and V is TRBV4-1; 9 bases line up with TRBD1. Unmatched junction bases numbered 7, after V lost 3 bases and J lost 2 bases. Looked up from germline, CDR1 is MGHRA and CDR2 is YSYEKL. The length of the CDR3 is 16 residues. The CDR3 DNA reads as TGCGCCAGCAGCCACACCGGGACAGGGTACAACTATGGCTACACCTTC. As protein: CASSHTGTGYNYGYTF.

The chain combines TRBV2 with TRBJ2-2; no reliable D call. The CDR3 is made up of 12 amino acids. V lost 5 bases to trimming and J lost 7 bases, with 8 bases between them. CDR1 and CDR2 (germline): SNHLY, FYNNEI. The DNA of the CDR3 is TGTGCCAGCAGTTCGGACGGCGGGGAGCTGTTTTTT. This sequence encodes CASSSDGGELFF.

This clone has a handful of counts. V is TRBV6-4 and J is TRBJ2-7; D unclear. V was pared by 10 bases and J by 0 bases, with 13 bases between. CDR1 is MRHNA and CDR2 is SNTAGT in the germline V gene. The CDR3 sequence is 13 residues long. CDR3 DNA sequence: TGTGCCAATCAGACAAGGGACTCCTACGAGCAGTACTTC. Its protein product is CANQTRDSYEQYF.

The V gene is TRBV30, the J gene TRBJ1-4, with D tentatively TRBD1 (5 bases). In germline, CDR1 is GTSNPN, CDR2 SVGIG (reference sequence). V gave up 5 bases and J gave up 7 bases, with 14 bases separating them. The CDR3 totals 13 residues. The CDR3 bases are TGTGCCTGGGCCGGGACTGCTATTGAAAAACTGTTTTTT. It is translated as CAWAGTAIEKLFF. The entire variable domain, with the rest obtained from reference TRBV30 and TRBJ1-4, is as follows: SQTIHQWPATLVQPVGSPLSLECTVEGTSNPNLYWYRQAAGRGLQLLFYSVGIGQISSEVPQNLSASRPQDRQFILSSKKLLLSDSGFYLCAWAGTAIEKLFFGSGTQLSVL.

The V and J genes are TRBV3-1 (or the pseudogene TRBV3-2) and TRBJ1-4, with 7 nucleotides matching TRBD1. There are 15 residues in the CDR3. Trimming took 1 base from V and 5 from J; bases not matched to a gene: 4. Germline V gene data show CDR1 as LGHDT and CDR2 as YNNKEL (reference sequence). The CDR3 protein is CASSQGPGGNEKLFF. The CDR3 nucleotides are TGTGCCAGCAGCCAAGGTCCAGGGGGGAATGAAAAACTGTTTTTT.

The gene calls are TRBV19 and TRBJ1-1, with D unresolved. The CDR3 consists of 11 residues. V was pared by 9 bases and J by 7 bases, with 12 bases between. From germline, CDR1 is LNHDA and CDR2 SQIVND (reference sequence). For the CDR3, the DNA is TGTGCCAGCCATAGGGAGTTTGAAGCTTTCTTT. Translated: CASHREFEAFF.

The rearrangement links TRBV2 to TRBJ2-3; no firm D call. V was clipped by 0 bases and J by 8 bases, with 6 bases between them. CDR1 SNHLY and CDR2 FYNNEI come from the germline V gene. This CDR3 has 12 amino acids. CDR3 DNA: TGTGCCAGCAGTGAAGCGCTTGGTACGCAGTATTTT. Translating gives CASSEALGTQYF. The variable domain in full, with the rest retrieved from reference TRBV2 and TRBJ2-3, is EPEVTQTPSHQVTQMGQEVILRCVPISNHLYFYWYRQILGQKVEFLVSFYNNEISEKSEIFDDQFSVERPDGSNFTLKIRSTKLEDSAMYFCASSEALGTQYFGPGTRLTVL.

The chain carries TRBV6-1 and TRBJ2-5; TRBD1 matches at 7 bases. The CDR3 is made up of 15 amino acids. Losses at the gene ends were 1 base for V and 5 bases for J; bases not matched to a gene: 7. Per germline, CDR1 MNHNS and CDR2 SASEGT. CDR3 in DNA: TGTGCCAGCAGTGAAGGCGTAGGGGGCTGGGAGACCCAGTACTTC. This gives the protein CASSEGVGGWETQYF.

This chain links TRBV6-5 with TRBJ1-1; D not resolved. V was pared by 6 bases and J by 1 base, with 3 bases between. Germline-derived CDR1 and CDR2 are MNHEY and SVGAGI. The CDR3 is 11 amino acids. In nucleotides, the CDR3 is TGTGCCAGCAGCAAGAACACTGAAGCTTTCTTT. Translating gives CASSKNTEAFF.

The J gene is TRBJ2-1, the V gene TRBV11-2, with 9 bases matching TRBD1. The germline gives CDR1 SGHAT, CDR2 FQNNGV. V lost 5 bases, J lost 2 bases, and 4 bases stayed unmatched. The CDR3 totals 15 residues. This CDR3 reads CASSPHRGPYNEQFF. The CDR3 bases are TGTGCCAGCAGCCCGCACAGGGGGCCCTACAATGAGCAGTTCTTC. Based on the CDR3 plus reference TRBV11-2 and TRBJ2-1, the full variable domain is EAGVAQSPRYKIIEKRQSVAFWCNPISGHATLYWYQQILGQGPKLLIQFQNNGVVDDSQLPKDRFSAERLKGVDSTLKIQPAKLEDSAVYLCASSPHRGPYNEQFFGPGTRLTVL.

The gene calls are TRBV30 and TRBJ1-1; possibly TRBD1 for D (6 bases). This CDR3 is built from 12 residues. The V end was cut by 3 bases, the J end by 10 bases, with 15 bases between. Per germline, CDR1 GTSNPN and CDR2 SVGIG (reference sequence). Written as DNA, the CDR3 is TGTGCCTGGAGGGACAGCGCGGGACTAGCTTTCTTT. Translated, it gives CAWRDSAGLAFF.

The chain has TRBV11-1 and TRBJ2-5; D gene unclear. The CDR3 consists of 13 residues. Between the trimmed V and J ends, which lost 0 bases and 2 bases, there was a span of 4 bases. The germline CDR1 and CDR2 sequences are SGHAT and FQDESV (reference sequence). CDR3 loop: CASSLAQQETQYF. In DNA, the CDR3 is TGTGCCAGCAGCTTAGCACAGCAAGAGACCCAGTACTTC.

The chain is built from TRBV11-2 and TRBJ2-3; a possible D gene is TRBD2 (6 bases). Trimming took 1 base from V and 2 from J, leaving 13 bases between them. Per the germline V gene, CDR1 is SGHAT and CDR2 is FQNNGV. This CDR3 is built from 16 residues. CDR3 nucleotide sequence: TGTGCCAGCAGCTTAGTTTGGCCTAGCGCCACAGATACGCAGTATTTT. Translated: CASSLVWPSATDTQYF.

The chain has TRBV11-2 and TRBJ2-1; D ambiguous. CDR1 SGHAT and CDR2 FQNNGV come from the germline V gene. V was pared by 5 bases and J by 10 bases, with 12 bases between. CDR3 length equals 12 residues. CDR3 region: CASSLRGWEQFF. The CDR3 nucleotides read TGTGCCAGCAGCCTGCGTGGGTGGGAGCAGTTCTTC.

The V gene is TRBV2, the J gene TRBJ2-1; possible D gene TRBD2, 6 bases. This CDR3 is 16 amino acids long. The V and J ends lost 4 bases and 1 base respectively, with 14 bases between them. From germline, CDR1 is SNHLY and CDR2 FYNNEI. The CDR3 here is CASSGRRELSYNEQFF. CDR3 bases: TGTGCCAGCAGTGGAAGGCGGGAACTTTCCTACAATGAGCAGTTCTTC.

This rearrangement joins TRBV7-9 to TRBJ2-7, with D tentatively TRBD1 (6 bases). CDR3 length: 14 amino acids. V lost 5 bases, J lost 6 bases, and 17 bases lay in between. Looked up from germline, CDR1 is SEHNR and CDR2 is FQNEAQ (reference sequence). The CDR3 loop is CASSLNRVLIEQYF. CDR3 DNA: TGTGCCAGCAGCCTTAACAGGGTACTTATCGAGCAGTACTTC.

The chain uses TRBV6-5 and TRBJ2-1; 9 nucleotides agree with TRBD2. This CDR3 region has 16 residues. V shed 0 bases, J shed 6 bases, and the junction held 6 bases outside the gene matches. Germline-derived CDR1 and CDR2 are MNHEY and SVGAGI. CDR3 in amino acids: CASSYSGGGAPNEQFF. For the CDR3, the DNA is TGTGCCAGCAGTTACTCGGGCGGGGGGGCCCCCAATGAGCAGTTCTTC.

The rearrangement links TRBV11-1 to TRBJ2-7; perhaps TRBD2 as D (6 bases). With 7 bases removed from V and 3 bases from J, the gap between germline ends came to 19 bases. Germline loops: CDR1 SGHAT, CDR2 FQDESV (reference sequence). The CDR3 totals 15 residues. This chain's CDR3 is CASTQKEGNYYEQYF. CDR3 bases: TGTGCCAGCACCCAAAAGGAGGGGAACTACTACGAGCAGTACTTC.

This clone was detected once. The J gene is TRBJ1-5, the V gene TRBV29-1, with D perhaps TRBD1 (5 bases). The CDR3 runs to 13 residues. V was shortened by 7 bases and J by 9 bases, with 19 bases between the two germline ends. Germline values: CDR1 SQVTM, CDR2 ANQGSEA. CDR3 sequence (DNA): TGCAGCGCCCGATTATATGGGGGAGGGCCCCAGCATTTT. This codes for CSARLYGGGPQHF.

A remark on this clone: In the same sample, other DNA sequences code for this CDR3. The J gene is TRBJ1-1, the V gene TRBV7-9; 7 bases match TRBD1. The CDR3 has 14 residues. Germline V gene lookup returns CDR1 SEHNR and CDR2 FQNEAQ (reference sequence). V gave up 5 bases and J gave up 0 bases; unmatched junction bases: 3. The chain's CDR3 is CASSRGQMNTEAFF. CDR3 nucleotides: TGTGCCAGCAGCCGGGGACAGATGAACACTGAAGCTTTCTTT.